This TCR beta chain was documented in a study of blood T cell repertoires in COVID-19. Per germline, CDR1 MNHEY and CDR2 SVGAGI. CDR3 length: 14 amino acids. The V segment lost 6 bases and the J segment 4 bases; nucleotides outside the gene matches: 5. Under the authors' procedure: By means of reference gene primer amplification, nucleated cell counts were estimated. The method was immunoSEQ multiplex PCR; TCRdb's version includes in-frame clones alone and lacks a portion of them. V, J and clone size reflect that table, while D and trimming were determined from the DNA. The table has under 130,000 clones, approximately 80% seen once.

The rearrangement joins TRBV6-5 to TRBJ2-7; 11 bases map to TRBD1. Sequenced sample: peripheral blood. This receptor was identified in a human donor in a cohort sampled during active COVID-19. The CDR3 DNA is TGTGCCAGCAGGTCGGGACAGGGGGGGTACGAGCAGTACTTC. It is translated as CASRSGQGGYEQYF.